Reported below is one T cell receptor beta chain. What it binds is unknown. These data originate in a study of blood T cells in healthy people across ages. Overall study findings and caveats: Naive and antigen-experienced cells could not be conclusively compared, given unsorted PBMCs. CMV status of donors was unknown, possibly confounding expanded clonotype changes.

A second PCR, run for about 6 to 12 cycles, used a sample-barcoded 5' primer plus a J-beta primer mix. TCRdb redid the calling of the 5' RACE reads with MiXCR, one entry per CDR3 protein. The sample lists about 640,000 distinct CDR3 sequences; under 70% were seen once. The germline V and J ends were trimmed by 4 bases and 6 bases, with 12 bases remaining between them. Germline CDR1 and CDR2: SGHAT and FQNNGV. The CDR3 contains 14 residues. The sequencing input was blood. The rearrangement links TRBV11-2 to TRBJ2-2; D perhaps matches TRBD1 (6 bases). The receptor was isolated from a man in his fifties or sixties in good health. The CDR3 DNA is TGTGCCAGCAGCTCGGCTGACAGGTCCGGGGAGCTGTTTTTT. Its translation is CASSSADRSGELFF.